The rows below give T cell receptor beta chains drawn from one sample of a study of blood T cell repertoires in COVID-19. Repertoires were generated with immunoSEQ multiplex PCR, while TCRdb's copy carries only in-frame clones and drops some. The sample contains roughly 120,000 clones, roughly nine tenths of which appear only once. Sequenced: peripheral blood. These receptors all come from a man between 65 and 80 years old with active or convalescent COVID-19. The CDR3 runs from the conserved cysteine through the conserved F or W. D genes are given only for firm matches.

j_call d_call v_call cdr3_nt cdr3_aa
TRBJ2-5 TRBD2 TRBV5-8 TGTGCCAGCAGCGACAAGAGCGGGAGCATTTTAGTCTACCAAGAGACCCAGTACTTC CASSDKSGSILVYQETQYF
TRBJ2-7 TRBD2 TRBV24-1 TGTGCCACCAGTCGTAGCGGGAGTATCGAGCAGTACTTC CATSRSGSIEQYF
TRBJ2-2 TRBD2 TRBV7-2 TGTGCCAGCAGCCCCCCCTCCGGGACTAGGGGTCCCGGGGAGCTGTTTTTT CASSPPSGTRGPGELFF
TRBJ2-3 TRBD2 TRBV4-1 TGCGCCAGCAGCCAATCGGGACTAGCGGGAGTAGGTTCAGATACGCAGTATTTT CASSQSGLAGVGSDTQYF
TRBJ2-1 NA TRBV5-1 TGCGCCAGCAGGCAGAACAATGAGCAGTTCTTC CASRQNNEQFF
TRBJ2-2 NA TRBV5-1 TGCGCCAGCAGCTATACTAGCTACAACACCGGGGAGCTGTTTTTT CASSYTSYNTGELFF
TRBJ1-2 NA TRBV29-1 TGCAGCGCCGGAACAGGCACCTATGGCTACACCTTC CSAGTGTYGYTF
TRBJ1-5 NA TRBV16 TGTGCCAGCAGCCAATCGATGCCAGGGAACAATCAGCCCCAGCATTTT CASSQSMPGNNQPQHF
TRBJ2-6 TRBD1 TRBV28 TGTGCCAGCACCGACCCCGGGACAGGTTCCTCTGGGGCCAACGTCCTGACTTTC CASTDPGTGSSGANVLTF
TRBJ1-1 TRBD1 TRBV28 TGTGCCAGCAGTGGACAGGGGTTGGCGGCTTTCTTT CASSGQGLAAFF
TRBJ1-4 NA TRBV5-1 TGCGCCAGCAGCCCCGGGCAGGGGAGTGAAAAACTGTTTTTT CASSPGQGSEKLFF